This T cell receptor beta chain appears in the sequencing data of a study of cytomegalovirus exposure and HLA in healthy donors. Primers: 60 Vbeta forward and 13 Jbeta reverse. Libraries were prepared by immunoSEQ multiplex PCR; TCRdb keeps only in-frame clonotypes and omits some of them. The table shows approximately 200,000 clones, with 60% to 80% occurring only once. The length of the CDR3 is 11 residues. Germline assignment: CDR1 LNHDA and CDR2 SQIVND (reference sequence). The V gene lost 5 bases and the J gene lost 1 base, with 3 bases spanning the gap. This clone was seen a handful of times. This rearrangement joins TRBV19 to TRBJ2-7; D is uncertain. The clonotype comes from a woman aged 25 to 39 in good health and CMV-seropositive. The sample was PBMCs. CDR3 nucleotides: TGTGCCAGTAGTTCATCCTACGAGCAGTACTTC. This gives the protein CASSSSYEQYF.